These 25 T cell receptor beta chains share one sample of origin, sequenced in a study of regulatory T cells in long-lasting Graves disease. Time point of the sample: newly diagnosed GD, antithyroid drugs for less than 3 months. RNA from PBMCs was the source of the TCR library. Arm-PCR of CDR3 regions and iRepertoire HTBI primers were used to build TCR beta libraries. From the multiplex PCR reads, TCRdb called clonotypes with MiXCR, one entry per CDR3 protein. The sample contains more than 450,000 distinct CDR3 sequences, 15% to 20% of which appear only once. The same sample was also studied in work on T cells in Graves' hyperthyroidism and ophthalmopathy.

Sequences were derived from peripheral blood mononuclear cells (PBMCs), sampled at new diagnosis, from a patient treated with antithyroid drugs. These receptors were collected from a man aged 35 to 55 with Graves disease.

The table lists this clonotype with many counts. The chain recombines TRBV27 with TRBJ2-7; 9 bases are shared with TRBD1. After removal of 7 bases from V and 0 bases from J, the junction contained 10 bases not matched to a gene. Germline values: CDR1 MNHEY, CDR2 SMNVEV (reference sequence). This CDR3 is 16 amino acids long. The CDR3: CASIKRVGQGSYEQYF. In DNA, the CDR3 is TGTGCCAGCATTAAAAGGGTGGGACAGGGCTCCTACGAGCAGTACTTC.

The V and J genes are TRBV25-1 and TRBJ2-2; the D gene is possibly TRBD2 (6 bases). CDR3 length equals 14 residues. Germline-derived CDR1 and CDR2 are MGHDK and SYGVNS. The V end was cut by 0 bases, the J end by 6 bases, with 8 bases between. CDR3 in amino acids: CASSEYRDSGELFF. As DNA, the CDR3 is TGTGCCAGCAGTGAATATCGGGACTCCGGGGAGCTGTTTTTT.

This chain links TRBV6-2 or TRBV6-3 with TRBJ2-3, with 13 nucleotides matching TRBD2. Trimming removed 5 bases from V and 2 bases from J; junction bases left unmatched: 7. This CDR3 is built from 17 residues. Germline CDR1 reads MNHEY; CDR2 reads SVGEGT. This chain's CDR3 is CASSRPGLAGITDTQYF. The CDR3 nucleotides are TGTGCCAGCAGTAGACCGGGACTAGCGGGAATCACAGATACGCAGTATTTT.

This clonotype was found many times. The V gene is TRBV20-1, the J gene TRBJ2-3; D perhaps matches TRBD1 (6 bases). Germline lookup yields CDR1 DFQATT and CDR2 SNEGSKA (reference sequence). The CDR3 loop spans 15 amino acids. Trimming stripped 6 bases from V and 2 bases from J, with 18 bases between. CDR3 sequence reads: CSATGTPWDTDTQYF. The CDR3 DNA sequence: TGCAGTGCAACCGGGACACCCTGGGACACAGATACGCAGTATTTT.

This clonotype has just a few counts. The rearrangement joins TRBV29-1 to TRBJ1-1; D ambiguous. The CDR3 spans 13 residues. Trimming removed 0 bases at V and 10 bases at J, with 15 bases between. Germline assignment: CDR1 SQVTM and CDR2 ANQGSEA. CDR3 nucleotide sequence: TGCAGCGTTGAAGATTCCGACGTAAGGACAGCTTTCTTT. This encodes CSVEDSDVRTAFF.

J is TRBJ2-1 and V is TRBV5-1; 8 positions match TRBD2. With V trimmed by 0 bases and J by 9 bases, 14 bases remained unmatched. From germline, CDR1 is SGHRS and CDR2 YFSETQ. The CDR3 extends over 17 amino acids. CDR3 protein: CASSLALSRTSLSEQFF. As DNA, the CDR3 is TGCGCCAGCAGCTTGGCCTTAAGCCGGACTAGCTTGAGTGAGCAGTTCTTC.

The chain carries TRBV7-8 and TRBJ2-2; D is unclear. Trimming took off 2 bases at V and 1 base at J, with 8 bases between the two ends. CDR3 length equals 15 residues. Germline V gene data show CDR1 as SGHVS and CDR2 as FQNEAQ. CDR3 in amino acids: CASSLLRWNTGELFF. Written as DNA, the CDR3 is TGTGCCAGCAGCTTATTACGCTGGAACACCGGGGAGCTGTTTTTT.

This clonotype has at least ten counts. The chain recombines TRBV28 with TRBJ1-1, with a possible D match to TRBD1 (5 bases). The CDR3 spans 15 residues. V lost 6 bases and J 2 bases, leaving 16 bases between the germline ends. Germline CDR1 is MDHEN and CDR2 is SYDVKM. CDR3 amino acids: CASRSLRGGNTEAFF. CDR3 nucleotide sequence: TGTGCCAGCAGATCCTTGAGGGGCGGTAACACTGAAGCTTTCTTT.

This clonotype was observed at least ten times. The V and J genes are TRBV2 and TRBJ2-7, with D uncertain. V was shortened by 3 bases and J by 0 bases, with 9 bases between the two germline ends. There are 14 residues in the CDR3. From germline, CDR1 is SNHLY and CDR2 FYNNEI. This CDR3 reads CASSDKPSSYEQYF. The CDR3 DNA sequence: TGTGCCAGCAGTGATAAGCCGAGCTCCTACGAGCAGTACTTC.

At least ten counts were recorded for this clonotype. This chain joins TRBV20-1 and TRBJ2-1, with D maybe TRBD2 (5 bases). CDR3 length: 14 residues. CDR1 and CDR2 (germline): DFQATT, SNEGSKA (reference sequence). Deletions cut 3 bases from V and 5 bases from J, with 14 bases between. The chain's CDR3 is CSASSGSGHNEQFF. CDR3 sequence (DNA): TGCAGTGCTAGTTCTGGGAGCGGACACAATGAGCAGTTCTTC.

The V call is TRBV19, the J call TRBJ2-5, with D perhaps given as TRBD1 or TRBD2 (6 bases each). The CDR3 runs to 13 residues. V was shortened by 3 bases and J by 6 bases, with 11 bases between the two germline ends. Germline CDR1 is LNHDA and CDR2 is SQIVND (reference sequence). The CDR3 DNA is TGTGCCAGTAGTATCGACGGGGGCCAGACCCAGTACTTC. It yields the protein CASSIDGGQTQYF. Full variable domain (remainder filled in from reference TRBV19 and TRBJ2-5): DGGITQSPKYLFRKEGQNVTLSCEQNLNHDAMYWYRQDPGQGLRLIYYSQIVNDFQKGDIAEGYSVSREKKESFPLTVTSAQKNPTAFYLCASSIDGGQTQYFGPGTRLLVL.

This clonotype has a count of ten or more. One end of the junction varies from germline; a read error may be responsible. This rearrangement joins TRBV7-2 to TRBJ2-3, with TRBD2 matching 12 bases. This CDR3 comprises 18 residues. The V gene's germline CDR1 is SGHTA and CDR2 FQGNSA. As DNA, the CDR3 is TGCGCCAGCAGCTTGATGTCTAGCGGGAGGGCCACTGGAGATACGCAGTATTTT. As protein: CASSLMSSGRATGDTQYF.

The chain has TRBV28 and TRBJ2-2; 10 nucleotides match TRBD2. Looked up from germline, CDR1 is MDHEN and CDR2 is SYDVKM. This CDR3 is 17 amino acids long. After removal of 3 bases from V and 4 bases from J, the junction contained 8 bases not matched to a gene. The CDR3 nucleotides are TGTGCCAGCAGTTTGGAGGGGCTAGCGGGAGTCACCGGGGAGCTGTTTTTT. As protein: CASSLEGLAGVTGELFF.

V usage is TRBV6-1 and J usage is TRBJ1-5, with no clear D. The CDR3 covers 16 residues. V was shortened by 1 base and J by 3 bases, with 13 bases between the two germline ends. Germline V lookup: CDR1 MNHNS, CDR2 SASEGT. CDR3 loop: CASSEGRHQLNQPQHF. The CDR3 DNA reads TGTGCCAGCAGTGAAGGTCGACACCAGCTCAATCAGCCCCAGCATTTT.

The chain carries TRBV27 and TRBJ2-5; D gene uncertain. Trimming removed 6 bases from V and 3 bases from J, with 11 bases in between. This CDR3 is built from 13 residues. Germline assignment: CDR1 MNHEY and CDR2 SMNVEV (reference sequence). This chain's CDR3 is CASRRKLEETQYF. In DNA form, the CDR3 reads TGTGCCAGCAGGAGAAAGTTAGAAGAGACCCAGTACTTC.

This chain uses TRBV2 with TRBJ1-5; 11 nucleotides line up with TRBD1. After removal of 3 bases from V and 5 bases from J, the junction contained 9 bases not matched to a gene. CDR1 and CDR2 (germline): SNHLY, FYNNEI. This CDR3 comprises 17 residues. The CDR3 DNA reads TGTGCCAGCAGTGACTGGGACAGGGGGTCGGGGGATCAGCCCCAGCATTTT. It translates to CASSDWDRGSGDQPQHF. Filled out from reference TRBV2 and TRBJ1-5, the complete variable domain reads EPEVTQTPSHQVTQMGQEVILRCVPISNHLYFYWYRQILGQKVEFLVSFYNNEISEKSEIFDDQFSVERPDGSNFTLKIRSTKLEDSAMYFCASSDWDRGSGDQPQHFGDGTRLSIL.

The chain carries TRBV20-1 and TRBJ2-1, with 10 bases that match TRBD2. CDR1 and CDR2 (germline): DFQATT, SNEGSKA (reference sequence). The CDR3 extends over 15 amino acids. V was pared by 5 bases and J by 0 bases, with 4 bases of the junction left unmatched. The CDR3 sequence is CSAGSSGSSYNEQFF. DNA of the CDR3: TGCAGTGCTGGGTCTAGCGGGAGCTCCTACAATGAGCAGTTCTTC.

There are a few counts of this clonotype. The chain employs TRBV12-3 or TRBV12-4 and TRBJ2-5; 8 bases line up with TRBD2. The CDR3 contains 16 residues. Germline trimming cut 6 bases from V and 4 bases from J; bases unmatched to any gene: 13. The CDR3 loop reads CASSPGGVAGRETQYF. In DNA form, the CDR3 reads TGTGCCAGCAGCCCGGGGGGGGTAGCGGGAAGAGAGACCCAGTACTTC.

About this clonotype: This may stem from a read error, because a much larger clone lies one nucleotide away. This chain uses TRBV24-1 with TRBJ2-3, with D tentatively TRBD2 (6 bases). The germline CDR1 and CDR2 sequences are KGHDR and SFDVKD. This CDR3 region has 16 residues. The CDR3 loop reads CATSDFGTEYTDTRYF. The DNA for the CDR3 is TGTGCCACCAGTGATTTCGGGACTGAGTACACAGATACGCGGTATTTT.

About this clonotype: This could be a read error, since a much larger clone is one nucleotide away. The V and J genes are TRBV3-1 and TRBJ2-7, with TRBD2 matching 7 bases. V gave up 0 bases and J gave up 6 bases; unmatched junction bases: 2. This CDR3 spans 13 amino acids. CDR1 LGHDT and CDR2 YNNKEL come from the germline V gene (reference sequence). Here the CDR3 reads CASSQELAVEQYF. CDR3 nucleotide sequence: TGTGCCAGCAGCCAAGAGCTAGCGGTCGAGCAGTACTTC.

To note about this clonotype: Since a much larger clone is just one base distant, this may be a read error. The genes are TRBV29-1 and TRBJ1-2; TRBD1 agrees at 10 bases. This CDR3 is built from 14 residues. Germline V gene data show CDR1 as SQVTM and CDR2 as ANQGSEA. CDR3: CSGGQGTGNYGHTF. The CDR3 DNA sequence: TGCAGCGGGGGACAGGGGACAGGGAACTATGGCCACACCTTC.

This clonotype was found a few times. DNA of the CDR3: TGCAGTGCTAGTTATAAAGATGGGACTTTCTTT. The encoded protein is CSASYKDGTFF. V gene TRBV20-1 combines with J gene TRBJ1-1; no definite D call. The germline CDR1 and CDR2 sequences are DFQATT and SNEGSKA (reference sequence). The ends were cut back, 3 bases at V and 12 bases at J, with 14 bases in the middle. The CDR3 consists of 11 residues.

This clonotype was detected many times. J is TRBJ2-3 and V is TRBV7-8; tentatively, D is TRBD2 (5 bases). V dropped 4 bases and J dropped 7 bases, with 21 bases sitting between them. The CDR3 spans 16 residues. Germline V lookup: CDR1 SGHVS, CDR2 FQNEAQ. CDR3 sequence (DNA): TGTGCCAGCAGCTGGGTCGGAGGCCCTGGGATAAATACGCAGTATTTT. This encodes CASSWVGGPGINTQYF.

The chain couples TRBV19 to TRBJ2-7; possible D gene TRBD2, 5 bases. The germline V gene has CDR1 LNHDA and CDR2 SQIVND (reference sequence). CDR3 size: 17 residues. V gave up 3 bases and J gave up 3 bases, with 21 bases separating them. The CDR3 DNA is TGTGCCAGTAGTATCAGCGGACTCCCGCGCTCCTACTACGAGCAGTACTTC. Translating it yields CASSISGLPRSYYEQYF.

Only a few counts were recorded for this clonotype. A read error may be the cause here, since a much bigger clone is one base away. The conserved phenylalanine or tryptophan normally closing the CDR3 is absent here, so this likely arose from a read error. The chain combines TRBV30 with TRBJ2-2; D is ambiguous. CDR1 and CDR2 (germline): GTSNPN, SVGIG (reference sequence). V was clipped by 4 bases and J by 7 bases, with 10 bases between them. The CDR3 runs to 12 residues. The CDR3 DNA reads as TGTGCCTGGACCCCAGGAATCGGGGAGCTGTTTCTT. Protein: CAWTPGIGELFL.